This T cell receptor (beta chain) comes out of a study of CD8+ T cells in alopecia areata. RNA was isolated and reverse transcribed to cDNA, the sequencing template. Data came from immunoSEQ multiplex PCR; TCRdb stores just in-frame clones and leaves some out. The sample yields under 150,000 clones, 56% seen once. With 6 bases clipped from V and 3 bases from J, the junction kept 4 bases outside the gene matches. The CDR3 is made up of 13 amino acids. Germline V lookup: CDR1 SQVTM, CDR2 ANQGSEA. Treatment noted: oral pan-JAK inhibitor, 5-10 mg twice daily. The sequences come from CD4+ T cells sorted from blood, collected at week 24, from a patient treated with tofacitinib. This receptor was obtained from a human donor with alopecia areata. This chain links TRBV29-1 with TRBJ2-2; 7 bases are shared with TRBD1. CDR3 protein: CSVSGTDTGELFF. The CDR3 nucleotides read TGCAGCGTCTCAGGGACAGACACCGGGGAGCTGTTTTTT.